The present entry profiles one TCR beta chain with its context. Its recognized antigen is unknown. One base away there is no much larger clone; base qualities are not given. These data are taken from a study of cytotoxic CD8 clonotypes in ibrutinib-treated CLL (dated by TCRdb to 2020 to 2022). Study-level background: In this cohort, approximately 14 patients were treatment-naive and approximately 10 were relapsed/refractory, while around 18 had unmutated IGHV. Patients were still on ibrutinib when every remission and progressive disease sample was collected. Partial responses were observed in 24 patients and complete responses in 2; after a median follow-up of about 69 months, remission was maintained in 14 patients and progression was observed in approximately 12. An average of 255,043 productive templates and some 99,000 productive rearrangements was obtained per sample. The response samples were drawn at a median of 12 months into treatment, with a range of roughly 6 to 40 months. Of the 90 or so participants in the trial, about two dozen had longitudinal samples available. Cryopreserved peripheral blood mononuclear cells were collected at three points: before therapy, at response, and at either sustained remission or disease progression. Paper-wide results and their limitations: Baseline clonality was found to be higher than that of age-matched healthy donors and was strongly correlated with circulating CD8+ T-cell counts. An increase in clonality was observed at ibrutinib response, with clonality remaining stable during sustained remission and falling back toward baseline at progression. Sampling times were not matched between sustained-remission and progressing patients, and lymph node repertoires were not studied. Public clonotypes were rare and either shrank or stayed stable during treatment, and the rise in clonality at ibrutinib response reflected expansion of private clonotypes.

On a MiSeq, deep resolution sequencing aimed for a depth between 1 in 1 million and 1 in 200,000 T cells, with each clonotype covered 10x on average. The immunoSEQ hsTCRB Kit was used to generate the TCR beta libraries. In the paper's pipeline: Data were analyzed with ImmunoSEQ Data Assistant and ImmunoSEQ Analyzer, with V, D and J genes assigned per IMGT definitions. Clonality, which ranges from 0 to 1, was calculated as one minus the normalized Shannon entropy of productive rearrangement frequencies. Only overrepresented clonotypes making up at least 0.05% of the repertoire of each patient were included in the public clonotype analysis. About a dozen repertoires from age-matched healthy donors, obtained from immuneACCESS, served as clonality controls. The table was pulled from immuneACCESS by TCRdb, which kept in-frame rearrangements only. Such tables lose some clones; where checked, under half of the loss comes from unresolved V genes, and the rest has no known cause. V and J calls and clone size are given by that table; D and trimming were obtained from the DNA. For this sample there are around 60,000 clones; roughly 70% appear just once. The ten largest make up 43% of the sample.

The sample's time point label is to be understood as: about 11 months on ibrutinib. Approximately 2 micrograms of genomic DNA were extracted from cryopreserved PBMCs for TCR beta library preparation. Longitudinal blood samples from CLL patients receiving ibrutinib monotherapy were subjected to high-throughput TCR beta sequencing. The patients were enrolled in a single-center, open-label phase 2 trial of ibrutinib monotherapy. The TCR sequence derives from a human donor with chronic lymphocytic leukemia. The source was PBMCs, collected after 12 months of ibrutinib treatment.

The CDR3 protein sequence reads: CASSTTGGAYEQYF. The bases are TGTGCCAGTAGTACGACAGGGGGAGCCTACGAGCAGTACTTC. The chain employs TRBV19 and TRBJ2-7; 9 bases in the junction line up with TRBD1. From the cysteine up to the phenylalanine, the CDR3 has a length of 14 residues. The kept DNA is CDR3 alone, 42 bases in frame from the first base. Germline trimming amounts to 4 bases on V and 2 bases on J, with 3 as the count of junction bases outside the gene matches. CDR1 LNHDA and CDR2 SQIVND are derived from the germline V gene (reference sequence).